This T cell receptor (beta chain) was sequenced for a study of somatic mutations in cytotoxic T cells in rheumatoid arthritis. Findings and caveats of the study: For CD8+ T-cell clonality, rheumatoid arthritis patients and age-matched healthy controls did not differ significantly. Unlike healthy controls, rheumatoid arthritis patients had CD8+ clonality that increased with age.

Repertoires were generated with immunoSEQ multiplex PCR, while TCRdb's copy carries only in-frame clones and drops some. Among about 12,000 clones, 65% to 75% were seen once, and the ten largest hold approximately 10%. Points on this clone: Its antigen is currently unknown.

This sequence was found in a man between 65 and 80 years old in good health. Material: CD8+ T cells sorted from blood.

CDR3 in DNA: TGTGCCAGCAATAATGCGGGGGGGAGTAGAGATACGCAGTATTTT. This translates into CASNNAGGSRDTQYF. V and J are TRBV9 and TRBJ2-3; TRBD2 matches 9 bases. The CDR3 is made up of 15 amino acids. Germline CDR1 is SGDLS and CDR2 is YYNGEE. Trimming at V came to 6 bases and at J to 5 bases, leaving 10 bases not matched to a gene.